The 16 T cell receptor beta chains listed next were all sequenced from one sample in a study of T cells after yellow fever vaccination. TCRdb ran MiXCR on the 5' RACE reads and lists one entry per CDR3 protein. The table has about 360,000 distinct CDR3 sequences, 6.2% seen once. Specimen: PBMCs, collected 5 days after the yellow fever booster vaccination. These receptors were taken from a man aged 25 to 40 who received the YFV17D yellow fever vaccine.

This clonotype was seen many times. This chain joins TRBV12-3 or TRBV12-4 and TRBJ2-7; 8 bases align to TRBD2. The CDR3 extends over 16 amino acids. The V segment lost 6 bases and the J segment 3 bases; nucleotides outside the gene matches: 13. In DNA form, the CDR3 reads TGTGCCAGCAGCTTCTTAGTCGGGAGGGAAAACTACGAGCAGTACTTC. Translating gives CASSFLVGRENYEQYF.

The V and J genes are TRBV5-1 and TRBJ2-4, with 10 nucleotides matching TRBD2. Trimming took 1 base from V and 0 from J; bases not matched to a gene: 10. Germline values: CDR1 SGHRS, CDR2 YFSETQ. There are 19 residues in the CDR3. The CDR3 protein is CASSLSEREGPLAKNIQYF. CDR3 nucleotides: TGCGCCAGCAGCTTGTCGGAGCGGGAGGGCCCCCTAGCCAAAAACATTCAGTACTTC.

The chain's CDR3 is CASKGESNQPQHF. CDR3 in DNA: TGTGCCAGTAAGGGGGAGAGCAATCAGCCCCAGCATTTT. This chain joins TRBV19 and TRBJ1-5; perhaps TRBD1 as D (6 bases). The CDR3 is 13 amino acids. V gave up 7 bases and J gave up 1 base, with 8 bases separating them. CDR1 LNHDA and CDR2 SQIVND come from the germline V gene (reference sequence).

This clonotype occurred a few times. The chain is built from TRBV15 and TRBJ2-5; tentative D call: TRBD1 (5 bases). CDR1 is LNHNV, CDR2 YYDKDF, per germline (reference sequence). This CDR3 region has 15 residues. Trimming cost V 6 bases and J 1 base, with 15 bases left between them. DNA for the CDR3: TGTGCCACCAGTATCGGTCAGGGATTCCAAGAGACCCAGTACTTC. Translation: CATSIGQGFQETQYF.

As for this clonotype: The junction does not match germline at one end; this may be a read error. The chain recombines TRBV20-1 with TRBJ2-1; TRBD2 matches 7 bases. Germline CDR1 is DFQATT and CDR2 is SNEGSKA (reference sequence). There are 14 residues in the CDR3. In nucleotides, the CDR3 is TGCTGTGCTTTATCAAGCGGGAATTACAATGAGCAGTTCTTC. It codes for CCALSSGNYNEQFF.

This clonotype was seen more than once but under ten times. The rearrangement links TRBV5-1 to TRBJ2-7; 9 bases are shared with TRBD1. The CDR3 length is 15 residues. The trim removed 2 bases at V and 6 bases at J, leaving 9 bases unmatched. CDR1 is SGHRS and CDR2 is YFSETQ in the germline V gene. The CDR3 DNA reads TGCGCCAGCAGCTTCAGACAGGGGGTTTTGGGCGAGCAGTACTTC. It encodes CASSFRQGVLGEQYF.

This clonotype came up a few times. The rearrangement uses TRBV20-1 and TRBJ2-5, with 7 bases that match TRBD2. Germline V lookup: CDR1 DFQATT, CDR2 SNEGSKA (reference sequence). V trimming: 4 bases; J trimming: 5 bases; junction bases outside the gene matches: 16. The CDR3 spans 16 residues. The CDR3, as DNA: TGCAGTGCTACCCCGCCGACTAGCTCCACAGCGGAGACCCAGTACTTC. Translating it yields CSATPPTSSTAETQYF.

The CDR3 coding sequence is TGCGCCAGCAGCCACGGGACAGGGGACACCGGGGAGCTGTTTTTT. Its protein product is CASSHGTGDTGELFF. This chain uses TRBV5-1 with TRBJ2-2; 10 positions agree with TRBD1. This CDR3 comprises 15 residues. Germline CDR1 reads SGHRS; CDR2 reads YFSETQ. The trim removed 4 bases at V and 3 bases at J, leaving 3 bases unmatched.

This clonotype was observed many times. J is TRBJ2-3 and V is TRBV27; no definite D call. Per the germline V gene, CDR1 is MNHEY and CDR2 is SMNVEV (reference sequence). Trimming removed 4 bases at V and 6 bases at J, with 11 bases between. CDR3 length: 13 amino acids. CDR3 sequence (DNA): TGTGCCAGCAGTTATAAACCAGGTGATACGCAGTATTTT. Translating it yields CASSYKPGDTQYF.

The chain combines TRBV20-1 with TRBJ2-5, with TRBD1 identical over 7 bases. The CDR3 totals 16 residues. Germline V gene sequence: CDR1 DFQATT, CDR2 SNEGSKA (reference sequence). The ends lost 1 base at V and 1 base at J; junction bases unmatched: 9. The CDR3 loop reads CSARVQGKGAQETQYF. The CDR3 DNA reads TGCAGTGCTAGAGTACAGGGGAAAGGGGCCCAAGAGACCCAGTACTTC.

In nucleotides, the CDR3 is TGTGCCAGCACCATTAGCGGTTCGTTAACCCCCTACGAGCAGTACTTC. Protein product: CASTISGSLTPYEQYF. The chain uses TRBV6-1 and TRBJ2-7, with a tentative D call TRBD2 (6 bases). The CDR3 spans 16 residues. The germline gives CDR1 MNHNS, CDR2 SASEGT. V lost 7 bases and J lost 2, with 21 bases in between.

This clonotype was detected many times. This chain links TRBV27 with TRBJ2-5, with TRBD1 matching over 9 bases. The J segment lost 5 bases and the V segment lost 6 bases, leaving 10 bases of the junction unmatched. Germline V gene sequence: CDR1 MNHEY, CDR2 SMNVEV (reference sequence). This CDR3 is built from 15 residues. The CDR3 here is CASRPGTGLDETQYF. DNA for the CDR3: TGTGCCAGCAGACCCGGGACAGGGCTCGACGAGACCCAGTACTTC.

The chain is built from TRBV3-1 and TRBJ2-1; D gene unclear. CDR1 and CDR2 from the germline V gene are LGHDT and YNNKEL (reference sequence). V shed 8 bases and J shed 1 base, with 18 bases lying between them. The CDR3 has 16 amino acids. The CDR3 region has the DNA TGTGCCAGCCAAACTCCCGAAGCGTTATCCTACAATGAGCAGTTCTTC. Translation gives CASQTPEALSYNEQFF.

This clonotype was counted at least ten times. V usage is TRBV12-3 or TRBV12-4 and J usage is TRBJ2-3, with 7 nucleotides matching TRBD2. The V segment lost 4 bases and the J segment 2 bases; nucleotides outside the gene matches: 12. The CDR3 extends over 17 amino acids. The CDR3 bases are TGTGCCAGCAGTTCCCGAGGTGAGCGGGACTCCACAGATACGCAGTATTTT. It yields the protein CASSSRGERDSTDTQYF.

This clonotype was seen ten or more times. The chain joins TRBV11-2 to TRBJ2-7; 11 bases are shared with TRBD2. The CDR3 runs to 13 residues. The J segment lost 6 bases and the V segment lost 4 bases, leaving 2 bases of the junction unmatched. CDR1 is SGHAT, CDR2 FQNNGV, per germline. CDR3: CASSSLAGGEQYF. The CDR3 nucleotides read TGTGCCAGCAGCTCCCTAGCGGGAGGCGAGCAGTACTTC. The full variable domain, with the rest looked up from reference TRBV11-2 and TRBJ2-7, is EAGVAQSPRYKIIEKRQSVAFWCNPISGHATLYWYQQILGQGPKLLIQFQNNGVVDDSQLPKDRFSAERLKGVDSTLKIQPAKLEDSAVYLCASSSLAGGEQYFGPGTRLTVT.

This clonotype was recorded at least ten times. The rearrangement links TRBV2 to TRBJ2-7; D may correspond to TRBD1 or TRBD2 (5 bases each). Germline CDR1 SNHLY, CDR2 FYNNEI. V lost 7 bases and J 2 bases, leaving 12 bases between the germline ends. The CDR3 is 13 amino acids. The CDR3 DNA reads TGTGCCAGCAATTTCGTGGGGGCCTACGAGCAGTACTTC. This sequence encodes CASNFVGAYEQYF.